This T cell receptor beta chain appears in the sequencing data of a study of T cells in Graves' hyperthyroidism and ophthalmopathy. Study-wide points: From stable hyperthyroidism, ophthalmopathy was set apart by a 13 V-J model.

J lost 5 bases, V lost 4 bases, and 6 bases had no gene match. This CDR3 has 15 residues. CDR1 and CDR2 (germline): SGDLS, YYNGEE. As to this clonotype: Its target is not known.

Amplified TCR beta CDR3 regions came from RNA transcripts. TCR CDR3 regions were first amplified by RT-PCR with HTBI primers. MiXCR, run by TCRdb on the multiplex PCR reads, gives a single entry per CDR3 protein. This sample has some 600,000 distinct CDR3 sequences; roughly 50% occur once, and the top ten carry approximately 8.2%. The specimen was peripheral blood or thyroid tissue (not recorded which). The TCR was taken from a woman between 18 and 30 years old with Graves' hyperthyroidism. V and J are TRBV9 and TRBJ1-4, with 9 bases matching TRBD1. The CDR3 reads CASSPAGTGNEKLFF. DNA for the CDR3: TGTGCCAGCAGCCCAGCCGGGACAGGGAATGAAAAACTGTTTTTT.